The T cell receptor (beta chain) described here comes from a study of T cell repertoires in cytomegalovirus infection. This clonotype has only a few counts. Antigen unknown. Findings of the study overall: Predominance within the ex vivo response was attributable to HLA-C-restricted CMV-specific TCR beta clonotypes.

TCRdb re-called the reads through MiXCR, storing one row per CDR3 protein. The table includes hundreds of thousands of distinct CDR3 sequences, 8% to 10% detected once. CDR3 size: 12 residues. V was trimmed by 6 bases and J by 2 bases, leaving 4 bases between them. The germline CDR1 and CDR2 sequences are MDHEN and SYDVKM. The chain carries TRBV28 and TRBJ2-2; no reliable D call. This sequence was found in a human donor in good health (CMV status not recorded). Some clones in this sample may be carry-over from other donors' samples. Sequencing was carried out using PBMCs. CDR3 sequence: CASRYNTGELFF. Here the CDR3 DNA reads TGTGCCAGCAGATACAACACCGGGGAGCTGTTTTTT.